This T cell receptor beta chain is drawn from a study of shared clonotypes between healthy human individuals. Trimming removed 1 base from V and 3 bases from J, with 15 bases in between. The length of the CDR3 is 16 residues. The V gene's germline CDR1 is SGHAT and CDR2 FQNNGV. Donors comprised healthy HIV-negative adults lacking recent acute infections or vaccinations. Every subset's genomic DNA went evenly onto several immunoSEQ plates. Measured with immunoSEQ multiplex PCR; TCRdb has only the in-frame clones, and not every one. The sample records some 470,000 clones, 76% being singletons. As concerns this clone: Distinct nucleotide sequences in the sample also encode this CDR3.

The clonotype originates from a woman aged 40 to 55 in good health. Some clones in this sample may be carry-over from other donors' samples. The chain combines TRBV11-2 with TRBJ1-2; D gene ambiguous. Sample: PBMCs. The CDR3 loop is CASSLARSGFYYGYTF. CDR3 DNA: TGTGCCAGCAGCTTAGCTCGATCGGGTTTTTACTATGGCTACACCTTC. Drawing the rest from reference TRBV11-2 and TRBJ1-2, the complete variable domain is EAGVAQSPRYKIIEKRQSVAFWCNPISGHATLYWYQQILGQGPKLLIQFQNNGVVDDSQLPKDRFSAERLKGVDSTLKIQPAKLEDSAVYLCASSLARSGFYYGYTFGSGTRLTVV.